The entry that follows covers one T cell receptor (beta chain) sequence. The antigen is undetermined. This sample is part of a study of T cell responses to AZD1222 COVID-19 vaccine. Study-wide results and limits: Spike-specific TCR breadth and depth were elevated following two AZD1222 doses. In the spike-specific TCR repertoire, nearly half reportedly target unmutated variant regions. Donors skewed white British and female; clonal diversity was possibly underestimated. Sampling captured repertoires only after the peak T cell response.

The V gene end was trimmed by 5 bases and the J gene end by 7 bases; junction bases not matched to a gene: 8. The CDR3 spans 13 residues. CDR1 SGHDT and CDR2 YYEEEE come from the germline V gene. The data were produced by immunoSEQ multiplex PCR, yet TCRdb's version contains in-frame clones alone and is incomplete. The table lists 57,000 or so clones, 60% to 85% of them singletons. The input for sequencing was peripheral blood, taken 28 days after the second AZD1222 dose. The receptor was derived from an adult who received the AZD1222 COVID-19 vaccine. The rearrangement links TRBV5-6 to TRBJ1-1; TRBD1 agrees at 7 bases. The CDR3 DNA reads TGTGCCAGCAGGCCCACAGGGGTCGGTGAAGCTTTCTTT. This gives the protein CASRPTGVGEAFF.